This is a list of T cell receptor beta chains from one sample in a study of shared clonotypes between healthy human individuals. Data came from immunoSEQ multiplex PCR; TCRdb stores just in-frame clones and leaves some out. The top ten hold around 1.5% of the sample, which has 980,000 or so clones, less than 85% seen once. Sequencing was carried out using memory CD4+ T cells sorted from blood. Source of these receptors: a man aged 18 to 30 in good health. Both conserved end residues are part of each CDR3. D genes are given only for firm matches. Part of the rows lack a size; the others show once, few, many or a class for expanded clones.

v_call: TRBV19
clone_size: -
d_call: -
j_call: TRBJ1-4
cdr3_nt: TGTGCCAGTAGTATAGAGGCAGGGCAGAAAAAACTGTTTTTT
cdr3_aa: CASSIEAGQKKLFF

v_call: TRBV4-1
clone_size: -
d_call: -
j_call: TRBJ1-3
cdr3_nt: TGCGCCAGCAGCCACGCAATCATTGACAGGAAAAAAAACACCATATATTTT
cdr3_aa: CASSHAIIDRKKNTIYF

v_call: TRBV19
clone_size: -
d_call: TRBD1
j_call: TRBJ1-5
cdr3_nt: TGTGCCAGTAGACAGGGGGCAGCGAGCAATCAGCCCCAGCATTTT
cdr3_aa: CASRQGAASNQPQHF

v_call: TRBV10-2
clone_size: -
d_call: -
j_call: TRBJ2-1
cdr3_nt: TGCGCCAGCACTCAAGGAGGCAGCAATGAGCAGTTCTTC
cdr3_aa: CASTQGGSNEQFF

v_call: TRBV6-1
clone_size: -
d_call: TRBD1
j_call: TRBJ2-7
cdr3_nt: TGTGCCAGCACCCCGCGCCTTGGACAGGCCTACGAGCAGTACTTC
cdr3_aa: CASTPRLGQAYEQYF

v_call: TRBV29-1
clone_size: -
d_call: -
j_call: TRBJ2-5
cdr3_nt: TGCAGCGGGAGATATTGGGAGACCCAGTACTTC
cdr3_aa: CSGRYWETQYF

v_call: TRBV4-3
clone_size: once
d_call: -
j_call: TRBJ1-6
cdr3_nt: TGCGCCAGCAGCCAAGACCACGAAGGGAGATATTCACCCCTCCACTTT
cdr3_aa: CASSQDHEGRYSPLHF

v_call: TRBV6-1
clone_size: -
d_call: -
j_call: TRBJ2-7
cdr3_nt: TGTGCCAGCAGTGAATCCCGGGGCTGGTACGAGCAGTACTTC
cdr3_aa: CASSESRGWYEQYF

v_call: TRBV7-6
clone_size: once
d_call: TRBD2
j_call: TRBJ2-3
cdr3_nt: TGTGCCAGCAGCTTAGATTCGGGGGGGATCACAGATACGCAGTATTTT
cdr3_aa: CASSLDSGGITDTQYF

v_call: TRBV7-2
clone_size: few
d_call: -
j_call: TRBJ2-7
cdr3_nt: TGTGCCAGCAGCCCCCGCCGGTCCTCCTACGAGCAGTACTTC
cdr3_aa: CASSPRRSSYEQYF

v_call: TRBV29-1
clone_size: many
d_call: TRBD1
j_call: TRBJ2-7
cdr3_nt: TGCAGCGTTCCACAGGGGAACGAGCAGTACTTC
cdr3_aa: CSVPQGNEQYF

v_call: TRBV6-9
clone_size: many
d_call: -
j_call: TRBJ2-7
cdr3_nt: TGTGCCAGCAGTTCCCTTGTAGAGCAGTACTTC
cdr3_aa: CASSSLVEQYF

v_call: TRBV5-6
clone_size: -
d_call: TRBD1
j_call: TRBJ2-2
cdr3_nt: TGTGCCAGCAGCTGGGAGACAGGGGTCATCACCGGGGAGCTGTTTTTT
cdr3_aa: CASSWETGVITGELFF